Each of the 13 T cell receptor beta chains below was sequenced from the same sample in a study of OX40 agonist ivuxolimab in advanced cancers. The method was immunoSEQ multiplex PCR; TCRdb's version includes in-frame clones alone and lacks a portion of them. The table has 45,000 to 75,000 clones, 70% to 85% seen once. The material sequenced was CD4+ or CD8+ T cells sorted from blood, taken in a trial of the OX40 agonist ivuxolimab. These receptor sequences come from an adult with an advanced solid tumor such as melanoma, head and neck, liver or kidney cancer.

The genes are TRBV4-1 and TRBJ2-3; the match to TRBD2 covers 8 bases. The CDR3 runs to 18 residues. CDR1 is MGHRA, CDR2 YSYEKL, per germline. Trimming took 0 bases from V and 1 from J; bases not matched to a gene: 9. CDR3 loop: CASSQDRVSGTRTDTQYF. For the CDR3, the DNA is TGCGCCAGCAGCCAAGATCGGGTTAGCGGGACCCGCACAGATACGCAGTATTTT.

This chain joins TRBV18 and TRBJ2-2; unclear D gene. Germline V gene lookup returns CDR1 KGHSH and CDR2 LQKENI. The CDR3 sequence is 13 residues long. Trimming removed 2 bases from V and 3 bases from J, with 4 bases in between. Written as DNA, the CDR3 is TGTGCCAGCTCACCAGGGGACACCGGGGAGCTGTTTTTT. This gives the protein CASSPGDTGELFF.

The DNA for the CDR3 is TGTGCCAGCAGCTTGCAGCGCCCAAGGTACAATGAGCAGTTCTTC. This translates into CASSLQRPRYNEQFF. The chain is built from TRBV5-4 and TRBJ2-1; no definite D call. V lost 1 base and J 4 bases, leaving 12 bases between the germline ends. The CDR3 spans 15 residues. Germline V gene data show CDR1 as SGHNT and CDR2 as YYREEE (reference sequence).

The chain couples TRBV10-3 to TRBJ1-6, with D maybe TRBD1 (5 bases). The germline gives CDR1 ENHRY, CDR2 SYGVKD. CDR3 length: 16 amino acids. V lost 2 bases and J lost 9, with 17 bases in between. CDR3 nucleotides: TGTGCCATCAGTGAGAATAACTTTGCAACAGGTTCACCCCTCCACTTT. Residues: CAISENNFATGSPLHF.

This clone rates as medium-sized (0.01 to 0.1%). V is TRBV6-4 and J is TRBJ1-5; D perhaps matches TRBD1 (5 bases). Germline V CDR1 and CDR2: MRHNA, SNTAGT. The CDR3 loop spans 15 amino acids. Trimming stripped 5 bases from V and 5 bases from J, with 16 bases between. The CDR3 region has the DNA TGTGCCAGCAGTAACTGGAGGGACGGTTATCAGCCCCAGCATTTT. This gives the protein CASSNWRDGYQPQHF.

V gene TRBV5-8 combines with J gene TRBJ2-7; maybe TRBD2 (8 bases). This CDR3 is built from 17 residues. Germline V gene data show CDR1 as SGHTS and CDR2 as YDEGEE. The V end lost 0 bases, the J end lost 2 bases, and 18 bases lay between the germline ends. CDR3 region: CASSLGGGWRGAYEQYF. The DNA for the CDR3 is TGTGCCAGCAGCTTGGGAGGGGGCTGGCGGGGGGCCTACGAGCAGTACTTC.

J is TRBJ2-3 and V is TRBV10-3; TRBD2 matches at 8 bases. Per the germline V gene, CDR1 is ENHRY and CDR2 is SYGVKD. J was trimmed by 4 bases and V by 3 bases; bases with no gene match: 3. The CDR3 runs 14 residues. The CDR3 sequence is CAISDRGGADTQYF. CDR3 in DNA: TGTGCCATCAGTGACCGGGGGGGGGCAGATACGCAGTATTTT.

This clone was recorded only once. V and J are TRBV11-2 and TRBJ2-2; D gene uncertain. The V end lost 5 bases, the J end lost 0 bases, and 10 bases lay between the germline ends. CDR1 is SGHAT and CDR2 is FQNNGV in the germline V gene. The CDR3 runs to 15 residues. The CDR3 DNA follows: TGTGCCAGCAGCCTGACTGACGCGAACACCGGGGAGCTGTTTTTT. It yields the protein CASSLTDANTGELFF.

The V gene is TRBV18, the J gene TRBJ1-5; tentative D call: TRBD1 (6 bases). The V and J ends lost 4 bases and 5 bases respectively, with 15 bases between them. The CDR3 has 15 residues. The germline V gene has CDR1 KGHSH and CDR2 LQKENI. CDR3 DNA sequence: TGTGCCAGCTCACAAGCGGGGGGGGGCTATCAGCCCCAGCATTTT. It specifies CASSQAGGGYQPQHF.

This sequence joins TRBV18 and TRBJ1-1, with D unclear. The CDR3 has 14 amino acids. The ends were cut back, 3 bases at V and 1 base at J, with 9 bases in the middle. Germline V gene lookup returns CDR1 KGHSH and CDR2 LQKENI. Here the CDR3 reads CASSPGLANTEAFF. The DNA for the CDR3 is TGTGCCAGCTCACCGGGTTTGGCGAACACTGAAGCTTTCTTT.

The chain links TRBV6-1 to TRBJ1-1; a weak D match, TRBD1 (6 bases). V was cut by 5 bases and J by 1 base, with 14 bases left in between. The CDR3 runs 15 residues. Germline CDR1 reads MNHNS; CDR2 reads SASEGT. CDR3 in amino acids: CASSTGIPRNTEAFF. The CDR3 nucleotides are TGTGCCAGCAGTACAGGGATTCCCCGGAACACTGAAGCTTTCTTT.

The chain combines TRBV5-1 with TRBJ2-3, with 11 nucleotides matching TRBD2. There are 17 residues in the CDR3. Germline loops: CDR1 SGHRS, CDR2 YFSETQ. V was pared by 0 bases and J by 2 bases, with 5 bases of the junction left unmatched. In nucleotides, the CDR3 is TGCGCCAGCAGCTTGGGGCTAGCGGGGGGCCTCACAGATACGCAGTATTTT. Encoded protein: CASSLGLAGGLTDTQYF.

The chain employs TRBV7-2 and TRBJ2-2; D is unclear. The V gene's germline CDR1 is SGHTA and CDR2 FQGNSA. The CDR3 has 16 residues. The V and J ends lost 3 bases and 6 bases respectively, with 17 bases between them. The CDR3 is CASSFSFGGGAGELFF. The CDR3 DNA reads TGTGCCAGCAGCTTCTCGTTCGGCGGTGGAGCCGGGGAGCTGTTTTTT. The full variable domain, its missing parts supplied by reference TRBV7-2 and TRBJ2-2, is GAGVSQSPSNKVTEKGKDVELRCDPISGHTALYWYRQSLGQGLEFLIYFQGNSAPDKSGLPSDRFSAERTGGSVSTLTIQRTQQEDSAVYLCASSFSFGGGAGELFFGEGSRLTVL.